The 23 T cell receptor beta chains listed next were all sequenced from one sample in a study of T cell changes during pregnancy in multiple sclerosis. Measured with immunoSEQ multiplex PCR; TCRdb has only the in-frame clones, and not every one. The sample has under 25,000 clones; 80% to 90% are singletons. The sample consisted of CD8+ T cells from peripheral blood mononuclear cells, taken in the first trimester of pregnancy. The receptors derive from a female donor in good health, enrolled as a control in a pregnancy study.

This chain connects TRBV7-9 to TRBJ2-5; TRBD1 agrees at 8 bases. CDR3 length equals 15 residues. In germline, CDR1 is SEHNR, CDR2 FQNEAQ (reference sequence). V was clipped by 5 bases and J by 5 bases; unmatched bases: 10. The CDR3 protein is CASSAGQGVWETQYF. In nucleotides, the CDR3 is TGTGCCAGCAGCGCTGGACAGGGCGTATGGGAGACCCAGTACTTC.

V and J are TRBV14 and TRBJ2-1; perhaps TRBD2 as D (6 bases). The CDR3 runs to 16 residues. Germline CDR1 reads SGHDN; CDR2 reads FVKESK. V was clipped by 0 bases and J by 0 bases, with 9 bases between them. The chain's CDR3 is CASSQDPGDSYNEQFF. The DNA for the CDR3 is TGTGCCAGCAGCCAAGACCCGGGAGACTCCTACAATGAGCAGTTCTTC.

This clone was counted once. CDR3: CASSQTGAEGNEQFF. The CDR3 DNA reads TGCGCCAGCAGCCAGACAGGAGCTGAGGGGAATGAGCAGTTCTTC. The V and J genes are TRBV4-1 and TRBJ2-1, with a weak D call TRBD1 (6 bases). The CDR3 has 15 residues. V was shortened by 3 bases and J by 7 bases, with 16 bases between the two germline ends. Germline V gene sequence: CDR1 MGHRA, CDR2 YSYEKL.

This chain connects TRBV4-3 to TRBJ2-3; D is perhaps TRBD2 (7 bases). The CDR3 has 16 residues. Germline CDR1 is LGHNA and CDR2 is YSLEER. The V end was cut by 0 bases, the J end by 8 bases, with 18 bases between. The CDR3 spells CASSQEGGGHGVTQYF. In DNA, the CDR3 is TGCGCCAGCAGCCAAGAAGGGGGGGGACACGGGGTTACGCAGTATTTT.

The rearrangement uses TRBV19 and TRBJ1-5; 9 bases align to TRBD1. V gave up 5 bases and J gave up 6 bases; unmatched junction bases: 11. CDR1 is LNHDA, CDR2 SQIVND, per germline (reference sequence). This CDR3 spans 16 amino acids. Written as DNA, the CDR3 is TGTGCCAGTAGTTCCTTCCGGGACAGGGACAGTCAGCCCCAGCATTTT. Protein sequence: CASSSFRDRDSQPQHF.

The chain carries TRBV11-1 and TRBJ2-7, with D perhaps TRBD1 (6 bases). V was clipped by 10 bases and J by 6 bases, with 16 bases between them. Looked up from germline, CDR1 is SGHAT and CDR2 is FQDESV (reference sequence). The CDR3 has 12 residues. This chain's CDR3 is CATSTGSVEQYF. CDR3 sequence (DNA): TGTGCCACAAGCACAGGGAGCGTCGAGCAGTACTTC.

This chain connects TRBV28 to TRBJ2-3; the match to TRBD2 covers 7 bases. Unmatched junction bases numbered 13, after V lost 6 bases and J lost 4 bases. CDR1 and CDR2 (germline): MDHEN, SYDVKM. This CDR3 region has 16 residues. CDR3 sequence: CASSTPGTTKADTQYF. CDR3 nucleotides: TGTGCCAGCAGCACTCCGGGGACTACCAAGGCAGATACGCAGTATTTT.

The V and J genes are TRBV11-2 and TRBJ2-2; D may be TRBD2 (7 bases). Germline CDR1 SGHAT, CDR2 FQNNGV. The V end was cut by 5 bases, the J end by 0 bases, with 19 bases between. The CDR3 has 18 residues. CDR3 nucleotide sequence: TGTGCCAGCAGCCCCCCTGGGGGGGGCGCCCCGAACACCGGGGAGCTGTTTTTT. Its translation is CASSPPGGGAPNTGELFF.

CDR3 DNA sequence: TGCGCCAGCAGCCAAGAGAGGACTACCGCCTACAATGAGCAGTTCTTC. This encodes CASSQERTTAYNEQFF. V is TRBV4-1 and J is TRBJ2-1, with a tentative D call TRBD2 (6 bases). V lost 0 bases to trimming and J lost 2 bases, with 11 bases between them. The length of the CDR3 is 16 residues. Germline CDR1 MGHRA, CDR2 YSYEKL.

This chain links TRBV29-1 with TRBJ1-2, with D tentatively TRBD1 (6 bases). CDR3 length: 17 amino acids. CDR1 and CDR2 from the germline V gene are SQVTM and ANQGSEA. Trimming shortened V by 3 bases and J by 2 bases, and 22 bases separated the two germline ends. The CDR3 spells CSVDPADRSFSNYGYTF. The CDR3 DNA sequence: TGCAGCGTTGACCCAGCGGACAGATCCTTTTCAAACTATGGCTACACCTTC.

J is TRBJ1-2 and V is TRBV27; 10 bases are a match to TRBD1. V trimming: 6 bases; J trimming: 4 bases; junction bases outside the gene matches: 8. The CDR3 runs 15 residues. Germline-derived CDR1 and CDR2 are MNHEY and SMNVEV (reference sequence). For the CDR3, the DNA is TGTGCCAGCAGGACCGGGACAGGGGTCCTCTATGGCTACACCTTC. It specifies CASRTGTGVLYGYTF.

The rearrangement joins TRBV9 to TRBJ2-3, with 9 positions matching TRBD2. Germline CDR1 SGDLS, CDR2 YYNGEE. V shed 2 bases, J shed 6 bases, and the junction held 7 bases outside the gene matches. The CDR3 is made up of 15 amino acids. CDR3 sequence reads: CASSVSSGGADTQYF. CDR3 nucleotide sequence: TGTGCCAGCAGCGTGAGTAGCGGGGGCGCCGATACGCAGTATTTT.

J is TRBJ1-1 and V is TRBV10-3; D is perhaps TRBD1 (5 bases). V was shortened by 6 bases and J by 6 bases, with 17 bases between the two germline ends. Germline lookup yields CDR1 ENHRY and CDR2 SYGVKD. The CDR3 spans 14 residues. The CDR3 DNA reads as TGTGCCATCAGCCCCCGGGAGGGACCCTCTGAAGCTTTCTTT. Encoded protein: CAISPREGPSEAFF.

In DNA form, the CDR3 reads TGTGCCAGCAGTGACCCCGGGACAGGACGCAAGCCCCTCCACTTT. The encoded protein is CASSDPGTGRKPLHF. V usage is TRBV25-1 and J usage is TRBJ1-6, with 8 bases matching TRBD1. The V gene end was trimmed by 3 bases and the J gene end by 13 bases; junction bases not matched to a gene: 11. Germline CDR1 MGHDK, CDR2 SYGVNS. The CDR3 length is 15 residues.

The table lists this clone with a count of one. V gene TRBV7-2 combines with J gene TRBJ2-5, with a possible D match to TRBD2 (5 bases). Germline V gene sequence: CDR1 SGHTA, CDR2 FQGNSA. The CDR3 runs 13 residues. V lost 0 bases and J 9 bases, leaving 11 bases between the germline ends. This chain's CDR3 is CASSLAEGTPQYF. For the CDR3, the DNA is TGTGCCAGCAGCTTAGCTGAGGGAACACCCCAGTACTTC.

The chain combines TRBV6-5 with TRBJ2-2; D may be TRBD1 (5 bases). In germline, CDR1 is MNHEY, CDR2 SVGAGI. The CDR3 spans 14 residues. V lost 11 bases and J 3 bases, leaving 16 bases between the germline ends. CDR3 residues: CACKGAGDTGELFF. The CDR3 DNA reads TGTGCCTGTAAAGGGGCAGGAGACACCGGGGAGCTGTTTTTT.

This chain links TRBV27 with TRBJ2-7; possibly TRBD1 for D (6 bases). Per the germline V gene, CDR1 is MNHEY and CDR2 is SMNVEV (reference sequence). The CDR3 has 16 amino acids. Deletions cut 7 bases from V and 3 bases from J, with 22 bases between. CDR3 nucleotides: TGTGCCAGCATAGAGTTCAGGGGCCCCCGCGGCTACGAGCAGTACTTC. This codes for CASIEFRGPRGYEQYF.

The genes are TRBV19 and TRBJ2-1; weak D call: TRBD1 (6 bases). This CDR3 has 13 amino acids. The V end was cut by 8 bases, the J end by 3 bases, with 11 bases between. CDR1 and CDR2 from the germline V gene are LNHDA and SQIVND (reference sequence). CDR3 DNA: TGTGCCAGTTTGGCCAGGGGCTACAATGAGCAGTTCTTC. Residues: CASLARGYNEQFF.

V gene TRBV5-1 combines with J gene TRBJ2-1; tentatively, D is TRBD1 (8 bases). The CDR3 runs to 12 residues. V lost 5 bases and J 11 bases, leaving 14 bases between the germline ends. Germline V lookup: CDR1 SGHRS, CDR2 YFSETQ. CDR3 loop: CASSTGGAKQFF. CDR3 bases: TGCGCCAGCAGTACAGGGGGGGCGAAGCAGTTCTTC.

The chain recombines TRBV5-6 with TRBJ2-5, with 8 bases aligning to TRBD1. The CDR3 sequence is 14 residues long. V shed 2 bases, J shed 4 bases, and the junction held 4 bases outside the gene matches. CDR1 and CDR2 (germline): SGHDT, YYEEEE. CDR3 nucleotide sequence: TGTGCCAGCAGCTTAACCGGGACAGGAGAGACCCAGTACTTC. Translating gives CASSLTGTGETQYF. The full variable domain, its missing parts supplied by reference TRBV5-6 and TRBJ2-5, is DAGVTQSPTHLIKTRGQQVTLRCSPKSGHDTVSWYQQALGQGPQFIFQYYEEEERQRGNFPDRFSGHQFPNYSSELNVNALLLGDSALYLCASSLTGTGETQYFGPGTRLLVL.

The V and J genes are TRBV28 and TRBJ1-1, with 7 bases aligning to TRBD1. Germline V gives CDR1 MDHEN, CDR2 SYDVKM. V dropped 3 bases and J dropped 5; count of bases not matched to a gene: 12. The CDR3 length is 16 residues. The CDR3 is CASSFARQGRRTEAFF. The CDR3 bases are TGTGCCAGCAGTTTCGCTCGACAGGGAAGAAGAACTGAAGCTTTCTTT. Complete variable domain (other parts from reference TRBV28 and TRBJ1-1): DVKVTQSSRYLVKRTGEKVFLECVQDMDHENMFWYRQDPGLGLRLIYFSYDVKMKEKGDIPEGYSVSREKKERFSLILESASTNQTSMYLCASSFARQGRRTEAFFGQGTRLTVV.

The chain couples TRBV7-9 to TRBJ2-1; 8 positions agree with TRBD2. The trim removed 8 bases at V and 4 bases at J, leaving 10 bases unmatched. This CDR3 is built from 15 residues. Germline lookup yields CDR1 SEHNR and CDR2 FQNEAQ (reference sequence). CDR3 sequence reads: CASDLNSGNYNEQFF. In DNA, the CDR3 is TGTGCCAGCGACCTAAATAGCGGGAATTACAATGAGCAGTTCTTC.

V is TRBV7-8 and J is TRBJ2-3, with D unclear. CDR3 size: 16 residues. The germline gives CDR1 SGHVS, CDR2 FQNEAQ. V was clipped by 1 base and J by 2 bases, with 13 bases between them. CDR3 amino acids: CASSLELMETTDTQYF. CDR3 coding DNA: TGTGCCAGCAGCTTAGAGTTGATGGAGACCACAGATACGCAGTATTTT. Drawing the rest from reference TRBV7-8 and TRBJ2-3, the complete variable domain is GAGVSQSPRYKVAKRGQDVALRCDPISGHVSLFWYQQALGQGPEFLTYFQNEAQLDKSGLPSDRFFAERPEGSVSTLKIQRTQQEDSAVYLCASSLELMETTDTQYFGPGTRLTVL.